The 17 T cell receptor beta chains listed next were all sequenced from one sample in a study of blood T cell repertoires in COVID-19. Sequenced by immunoSEQ multiplex PCR; TCRdb stores in-frame clones only, minus some. The sample includes about 42,000 clones, about 90% of them seen just once. The sequencing sample was made of peripheral blood. These receptor sequences come from a man in his fifties or sixties with active COVID-19.

The chain joins TRBV7-3 to TRBJ2-7, with 7 nucleotides matching TRBD1. The junction had 6 bases not matched to a gene; V was cut back by 3 bases and J by 7 bases. CDR1 is SGHTA and CDR2 is FQGTGA in the germline V gene. CDR3 size: 13 residues. Here the CDR3 DNA reads TGTGCCAGCAGCTTGGGACAGAGGAGTGAGCAGTACTTC. It yields the protein CASSLGQRSEQYF.

The chain joins TRBV5-6 to TRBJ2-7; 12 nucleotides line up with TRBD2. V lost 5 bases to trimming and J lost 6 bases; unmatched junction nucleotides: 15. CDR3 size: 17 residues. Germline loops: CDR1 SGHDT, CDR2 YYEEEE. CDR3 protein: CASRRGRGLAGWSEQYF. The CDR3 DNA sequence: TGTGCCAGCAGGCGGGGTCGTGGACTAGCGGGATGGAGCGAGCAGTACTTC.

The rearrangement uses TRBV7-9 and TRBJ2-2; D possibly corresponds to TRBD1 (6 bases). The CDR3 has 14 residues. Trimming left V 5 bases short and J 4 bases short, with 11 bases between. Germline V gene lookup returns CDR1 SEHNR and CDR2 FQNEAQ (reference sequence). CDR3 nucleotide sequence: TGTGCCAGCAGCAGCAGGGGTGTCACCGGGGAGCTGTTTTTT. It is translated as CASSSRGVTGELFF.

The chain employs TRBV6-5 and TRBJ1-5, with TRBD1 identical over 9 bases. The CDR3 is made up of 15 amino acids. CDR1 and CDR2 from the germline V gene are MNHEY and SVGAGI. Losses at the gene ends were 4 bases for V and 7 bases for J; bases not matched to a gene: 8. The CDR3 region is CASSLNRGLEQPQHF. CDR3 nucleotide sequence: TGTGCCAGCAGTTTGAACAGGGGGCTAGAACAGCCCCAGCATTTT.

The V and J genes are TRBV10-3 and TRBJ2-3; D is ambiguous. The germline V gene encodes CDR1 ENHRY and CDR2 SYGVKD. V was cut by 6 bases and J by 2 bases, with 12 bases left in between. This CDR3 region has 14 residues. CDR3 DNA: TGTGCCATCAGCCCCTACCAATCCACAGATACGCAGTATTTT. This codes for CAISPYQSTDTQYF.

The chain recombines TRBV18 with TRBJ2-7, with 10 bases that match TRBD2. The CDR3 sequence is 18 residues long. After removal of 7 bases from V and 4 bases from J, the junction contained 19 bases not matched to a gene. CDR1 KGHSH and CDR2 LQKENI come from the germline V gene. CDR3 DNA: TGTGCCAGCTTCCTCTTTGGGGCTAGCGGGAGAATAGGATACGAGCAGTACTTC. Residues: CASFLFGASGRIGYEQYF.

CDR3 in DNA: TGTGCCAGCAGTTTTACCGGGACAGGGTTTTTTGGCTACACCTTC. Protein sequence: CASSFTGTGFFGYTF. This chain uses TRBV28 with TRBJ1-2, with 9 bases lining up with TRBD1. V shed 3 bases and J 7 bases; nucleotides not matched to a gene: 9. There are 15 residues in the CDR3. Germline V CDR1 and CDR2: MDHEN, SYDVKM.

The chain recombines TRBV4-1 with TRBJ2-3, with 9 bases lining up with TRBD2. This CDR3 is built from 16 residues. CDR1 is MGHRA and CDR2 is YSYEKL in the germline V gene. The trim removed 3 bases at V and 0 bases at J, leaving 4 bases unmatched. In DNA form, the CDR3 reads TGCGCCAGCAGCCAGCCAACTAGCGGGAGCACAGATACGCAGTATTTT. This sequence encodes CASSQPTSGSTDTQYF.

The CDR3 reads CASSPGLAAGSEQFF. The CDR3 coding sequence is TGTGCCAGCTCACCTGGGCTAGCGGCCGGGAGTGAGCAGTTCTTC. The genes are TRBV18 and TRBJ2-1; 7 bases fit TRBD2. CDR1 is KGHSH, CDR2 LQKENI, per germline. The trim removed 3 bases at V and 9 bases at J, leaving 11 bases unmatched. This CDR3 spans 15 amino acids. The full variable domain, with the rest looked up from reference TRBV18 and TRBJ2-1, is NAGVMQNPRHLVRRRGQEARLRCSPMKGHSHVYWYRQLPEEGLKFMVYLQKENIIDESGMPKERFSAEFPKEGPSILRIQQVVRGDSAAYFCASSPGLAAGSEQFFGPGTRLTVL.

This clone was seen only a few times. The genes are TRBV28 and TRBJ2-7; tentatively, D is TRBD2 (7 bases). Germline V gene data show CDR1 as MDHEN and CDR2 as SYDVKM. V lost 6 bases and J 1 base, leaving 19 bases between the germline ends. The CDR3 loop spans 16 amino acids. CDR3 bases: TGTGCCAGCAGCCCGGCGGGGGCAATGAGGTCCTACGAGCAGTACTTC. This sequence encodes CASSPAGAMRSYEQYF.

This chain joins TRBV5-4 and TRBJ2-3; 7 bases fit TRBD1. CDR1 and CDR2 from the germline V gene are SGHNT and YYREEE (reference sequence). This CDR3 comprises 14 residues. V shed 4 bases, J shed 6 bases, and the junction held 8 bases outside the gene matches. As DNA, the CDR3 is TGTGCCAGCAGCCGGGAAGGGGGCCGGGATACGCAGTATTTT. Translated, it gives CASSREGGRDTQYF.

The V and J genes are TRBV28 and TRBJ1-1; D is possibly TRBD1 (6 bases). CDR3 length: 17 amino acids. Deletions cut 2 bases from V and 6 bases from J, with 22 bases between. Germline CDR1 is MDHEN and CDR2 is SYDVKM. In nucleotides, the CDR3 is TGTGCCAGCAGTTTAGGAACAGGGAAGTTTGAGGCTCCTGAAGCTTTCTTT. Protein: CASSLGTGKFEAPEAFF.

The chain links TRBV3-1 (or the pseudogene TRBV3-2) to TRBJ2-7; no clear D gene. Germline CDR1 LGHDT, CDR2 YNNKEL (reference sequence). The ends were cut back, 0 bases at V and 5 bases at J, with 14 bases in the middle. CDR3 size: 15 residues. The CDR3 nucleotides are TGTGCCAGCAGCCAAGAATTGAACATTATCGACGAGCAGTACTTC. It translates to CASSQELNIIDEQYF.

This clone is a singleton in its sample. This chain joins TRBV19 and TRBJ1-5, with 10 bases matching TRBD1. CDR1 is LNHDA and CDR2 is SQIVND in the germline V gene (reference sequence). The CDR3 has 15 residues. After removal of 6 bases from V and 1 base from J, the junction contained 3 bases not matched to a gene. CDR3 amino acids: CASRGTGVSNQPQHF. CDR3 nucleotides: TGTGCCAGTAGAGGGACAGGGGTCAGCAATCAGCCCCAGCATTTT.

The chain carries TRBV19 and TRBJ1-1; maybe TRBD1 (6 bases). Trimming took off 2 bases at V and 1 base at J, with 11 bases between the two ends. The germline CDR1 and CDR2 sequences are LNHDA and SQIVND (reference sequence). This CDR3 region has 15 residues. CDR3 DNA: TGTGCCAGTAGTATACACAGGGATCGGAACACTGAAGCTTTCTTT. This encodes CASSIHRDRNTEAFF.

The V gene is TRBV25-1, the J gene TRBJ2-3; 10 bases are shared with TRBD2. The length of the CDR3 is 16 residues. Germline assignment: CDR1 MGHDK and CDR2 SYGVNS. Trimming at V came to 5 bases and at J to 2 bases, leaving 7 bases not matched to a gene. The CDR3 sequence: CASSRLAGDITDTQYF. The CDR3 region has the DNA TGTGCCAGCAGTCGGCTAGCGGGGGATATCACAGATACGCAGTATTTT.

This rearrangement joins TRBV5-1 to TRBJ1-4; a weak D match, TRBD1 (6 bases). The germline CDR1 and CDR2 sequences are SGHRS and YFSETQ. V lost 2 bases, J lost 4 bases, and 15 bases lay in between. The CDR3 length is 16 residues. CDR3 sequence (DNA): TGCGCCAGCAGCTTCAGGGGTTCGGCAAATAATGAAAAACTGTTTTTT. Its protein product is CASSFRGSANNEKLFF.